This T cell receptor (beta chain) was identified in a study of OX40 agonist ivuxolimab in advanced cancers. Collection of blood occurred at baseline, at cycle 4 day 1, and at cycle 7 day 1. As to this clone: Its antigen remains unknown.

Using immunoSEQ multiplex PCR, the repertoire was profiled, and TCRdb retains in-frame clones only, with some absent. The sample has about 67,000 clones, around 90% seen once; the top ten hold around 0.33%. Germline CDR1 and CDR2: SEHNR and FQNEAQ (reference sequence). The CDR3 contains 16 residues. Trimming took 5 bases from V and 5 from J; bases not matched to a gene: 9. Study-level points and caveats: CD4+ and CD8+ T cells in blood underwent clonal expansion by week 6 at 0.1 to 3.0 mg/kg. No determination was made of the antigen specificity of the expanded peripheral T cells. Certain nonresponders likewise exhibited a low normalized T-cell clonal expansion.

The starting material was CD4+ or CD8+ T cells sorted from blood, obtained in a trial of the OX40 agonist ivuxolimab. The chain joins TRBV7-9 to TRBJ2-1; 10 bases line up with TRBD2. The source is an adult with an advanced solid tumor such as melanoma, head and neck, liver or kidney cancer. This CDR3 reads CASSPNPGLADNEQFF. The CDR3 DNA reads as TGTGCCAGCAGCCCAAACCCAGGACTAGCGGACAATGAGCAGTTCTTC. Full variable domain (rest looked up from reference TRBV7-9 and TRBJ2-1): DTGVSQNPRHKITKRGQNVTFRCDPISEHNRLYWYRQTLGQGPEFLTYFQNEAQLEKSRLLSDRFSAERPKGSFSTLEIQRTEQGDSAMYLCASSPNPGLADNEQFFGPGTRLTVL.